The 13 T cell receptor beta chains below were found in one sample sequenced in a study of blood T cell repertoires in COVID-19. Produced via immunoSEQ multiplex PCR; TCRdb's table is partial and in-frame only. The sample gives around 50,000 clones, over 80% of which show up once; 5.3% is in the top ten. What was sequenced was peripheral blood. The receptors were gathered from a human donor in a cohort sampled during active COVID-19.

The CDR3 bases are TGTGCCAGCAGCTTACGTGTACTGGACAGGACACAGAGGGCTTTCTTT. This codes for CASSLRVLDRTQRAFF. The V call is TRBV5-6, the J call TRBJ1-1, with TRBD1 matching over 7 bases. V shed 2 bases, J shed 11 bases, and the junction held 18 bases outside the gene matches. There are 16 residues in the CDR3. Germline CDR1 SGHDT, CDR2 YYEEEE. The variable domain in full, with the rest retrieved from reference TRBV5-6 and TRBJ1-1, is DAGVTQSPTHLIKTRGQQVTLRCSPKSGHDTVSWYQQALGQGPQFIFQYYEEEERQRGNFPDRFSGHQFPNYSSELNVNALLLGDSALYLCASSLRVLDRTQRAFFGQGTRLTVV.

The CDR3 sequence: CASRKTGLIFYEQYF. The CDR3 DNA sequence: TGTGCCAGCAGAAAGACAGGGCTGATATTCTACGAGCAGTACTTC. V and J are TRBV6-5 and TRBJ2-7; TRBD1 agrees at 7 bases. There are 15 residues in the CDR3. V gave up 6 bases and J gave up 3 bases; unmatched junction bases: 11. From germline, CDR1 is MNHEY and CDR2 SVGAGI.

Note on this clone: One end of the junction does not line up with germline, which may come from a read error. The chain is built from TRBV9 and TRBJ2-3; the match to TRBD2 covers 14 bases. Germline loops: CDR1 SGDLS, CDR2 YYNGEE. The length of the CDR3 is 17 residues. The CDR3 nucleotides are TGTGCCAGCAGCCCCCTAACAAGGACTAGCGGGGGGCCTCGATTGAATTTT. Amino acid sequence: CASSPLTRTSGGPRLNF. Combining the CDR3 with reference TRBV9 and TRBJ2-3 gives the whole variable domain DSGVTQTPKHLITATGQRVTLRCSPRSGDLSVYWYQQSLDQGLQFLIQYYNGEERAKGNILERFSAQQFPDLHSELNLSSLELGDSALYFCASSPLTRTSGGPRLNFGPGTRLTVL.

V is TRBV29-1 and J is TRBJ1-1; D ambiguous. Trimming pared 4 bases from V and 5 bases from J, leaving 23 bases between. The CDR3 sequence is 16 residues long. Germline V gene data show CDR1 as SQVTM and CDR2 as ANQGSEA. CDR3 sequence (DNA): TGCAGCGTTGCGACAAGTAGGCAGACGAGTTTGACTGAAGCTTTCTTT. As protein: CSVATSRQTSLTEAFF.

J is TRBJ1-2 and V is TRBV19; D perhaps matches TRBD1 (5 bases). The CDR3 is made up of 14 amino acids. Germline-derived CDR1 and CDR2 are LNHDA and SQIVND (reference sequence). Trimming shortened V by 2 bases and J by 0 bases, and 7 bases separated the two germline ends. In DNA form, the CDR3 reads TGTGCCAGTAGTATAATGACAGCTAACTATGGCTACACCTTC. Residues: CASSIMTANYGYTF.

The CDR3 DNA sequence: TGTGCCTGGAGTAGGCGGGGGGTCACAGATACGCAGTATTTT. As protein: CAWSRRGVTDTQYF. This chain connects TRBV30 to TRBJ2-3, with 8 bases lining up with TRBD2. This CDR3 is 14 amino acids long. Losses at the gene ends were 2 bases for V and 2 bases for J; bases not matched to a gene: 3. Looked up from germline, CDR1 is GTSNPN and CDR2 is SVGIG (reference sequence).

This clone was detected a few times. The chain carries TRBV6-2 or TRBV6-3 and TRBJ2-2; 8 bases map to TRBD2. Per the germline V gene, CDR1 is MNHEY and CDR2 is SVGEGT. The CDR3 is made up of 18 amino acids. The J segment lost 4 bases and the V segment lost 0 bases, leaving 10 bases of the junction unmatched. CDR3 nucleotide sequence: TGTGCCAGCAGTTACTCGTTGCGGGGGGCCACCACCACCGGGGAGCTGTTTTTT. Translating it yields CASSYSLRGATTTGELFF.

The V gene is TRBV25-1, the J gene TRBJ2-2; TRBD2 matches at 8 bases. This CDR3 region has 14 residues. Per germline, CDR1 MGHDK and CDR2 SYGVNS. V shed 6 bases, J shed 4 bases, and the junction held 4 bases outside the gene matches. The CDR3, as DNA: TGTGCCAGCAGCTTCGGGGGGGCCACCGGGGAGCTGTTTTTT. This gives the protein CASSFGGATGELFF. The complete variable domain, with remaining parts taken from reference TRBV25-1 and TRBJ2-2, reads EADIYQTPRYLVIGTGKKITLECSQTMGHDKMYWYQQDPGMELHLIHYSYGVNSTEKGDLSSESTVSRIRTEHFPLTLESARPSHTSQYLCASSFGGATGELFFGEGSRLTVL.

This clone has a handful of counts. The chain couples TRBV5-6 to TRBJ1-5; 9 bases are shared with TRBD1. V lost 4 bases to trimming and J lost 9 bases; unmatched junction nucleotides: 8. CDR1 and CDR2 from the germline V gene are SGHDT and YYEEEE. This CDR3 region has 14 residues. CDR3 nucleotide sequence: TGTGCCAGCAGCGGGGACAGGGACGGGGGGCCCCAGCATTTT. Its translation is CASSGDRDGGPQHF.

The chain employs TRBV6-5 and TRBJ1-5, with TRBD1 matching 9 bases. The CDR3 spans 14 residues. CDR1 is MNHEY, CDR2 SVGAGI, per germline. The V gene end was trimmed by 8 bases and the J gene end by 6 bases; junction bases not matched to a gene: 8. Here the CDR3 DNA reads TGTGCCAGCGCTGCCACAGGGGGCGGTCAGCCCCAGCATTTT. It codes for CASAATGGGQPQHF.

As concerns this clone: The identical CDR3 is also encoded by other nucleotide sequences in the sample. J is TRBJ2-3 and V is TRBV7-9, with unresolved D. The V end was cut by 4 bases, the J end by 4 bases, with 3 bases between. The CDR3 runs 11 residues. The V gene's germline CDR1 is SEHNR and CDR2 FQNEAQ (reference sequence). CDR3 coding DNA: TGTGCCAGCAGCTACTCAGATACGCAGTATTTT. Amino acids: CASSYSDTQYF.

As DNA, the CDR3 is TGTGCCAGCAGTTTAAACCAGGGTGAACCCCTCCACTTT. Protein product: CASSLNQGEPLHF. The chain has TRBV12-3 or TRBV12-4 and TRBJ1-6, with D tentatively TRBD1 (5 bases). V lost 2 bases, J lost 12 bases, and 11 bases lay in between. CDR3 length equals 13 residues.

This chain uses TRBV7-9 with TRBJ1-4, with 8 bases identical to TRBD1. The CDR3 consists of 14 residues. Trimming cost V 5 bases and J 7 bases; bases outside gene matches: 6. Germline V gives CDR1 SEHNR, CDR2 FQNEAQ (reference sequence). Here the CDR3 DNA reads TGTGCCAGCAGCGCCCCAGGGGGCGGTGAAAAACTGTTTTTT. Its protein is CASSAPGGGEKLFF.